Following are 13 T cell receptor beta chains from one sample sequenced in a study of cytomegalovirus exposure and HLA in healthy donors. The PCR was carried out with 60 Vbeta primers and 13 Jbeta primers. This table comes from immunoSEQ multiplex PCR, and its TCRdb copy is limited to in-frame clones, with some not included. In the table there are approximately 77,000 clones, roughly 75% of which are singletons. Specimen: PBMCs. Every receptor here comes from a middle-aged woman in good health and CMV-seronegative.

The chain joins TRBV5-1 to TRBJ2-7; 9 bases align to TRBD2. The CDR3 is 15 amino acids. V trimming: 4 bases; J trimming: 0 bases; junction bases outside the gene matches: 5. The germline gives CDR1 SGHRS, CDR2 YFSETQ. CDR3 protein: CASSPTSGSSYEQYF. In DNA form, the CDR3 reads TGCGCCAGCAGCCCGACTAGCGGTAGCTCCTACGAGCAGTACTTC.

This clone has only a few counts. This rearrangement joins TRBV5-6 to TRBJ2-3, with a weak D call TRBD1 (6 bases). The CDR3 contains 15 residues. The V gene lost 2 bases and the J gene lost 2 bases, with 12 bases spanning the gap. Germline CDR1 is SGHDT and CDR2 is YYEEEE. The CDR3 sequence is CASSFEDSSTDTQYF. CDR3 bases: TGTGCCAGCAGCTTTGAGGACAGTTCCACAGATACGCAGTATTTT.

CDR3 sequence (DNA): TGTGCCAGCACCCCGGGGACAGGGAGGATTGAAGCTTTCTTT. As protein: CASTPGTGRIEAFF. V and J are TRBV7-9 and TRBJ1-1; 9 positions match TRBD1. This CDR3 spans 14 amino acids. The trim removed 7 bases at V and 7 bases at J, leaving 10 bases unmatched. Germline values: CDR1 SEHNR, CDR2 FQNEAQ (reference sequence).

DNA of the CDR3: TGTGCCAGTAGCCGGACAGGGTTCAACACTGAAGCTTTCTTT. Amino acids: CASSRTGFNTEAFF. The chain combines TRBV19 with TRBJ1-1; TRBD1 agrees at 8 bases. From germline, CDR1 is LNHDA and CDR2 SQIVND (reference sequence). J lost 2 bases, V lost 6 bases, and 5 bases had no gene match. This CDR3 region has 14 residues.

This clone came up a few times. V and J are TRBV2 and TRBJ1-1; weak D call: TRBD1 (5 bases). Between the trimmed V and J ends, which lost 7 bases and 6 bases, there was a span of 18 bases. This CDR3 is built from 14 residues. The germline V gene encodes CDR1 SNHLY and CDR2 FYNNEI. CDR3 residues: CASTIPERGPEAFF. For the CDR3, the DNA is TGTGCCAGCACCATACCCGAAAGGGGCCCTGAAGCTTTCTTT. Filled out from reference TRBV2 and TRBJ1-1, the complete variable domain reads EPEVTQTPSHQVTQMGQEVILRCVPISNHLYFYWYRQILGQKVEFLVSFYNNEISEKSEIFDDQFSVERPDGSNFTLKIRSTKLEDSAMYFCASTIPERGPEAFFGQGTRLTVV.

The chain carries TRBV14 and TRBJ2-7, with 12 positions matching TRBD2. CDR1 is SGHDN, CDR2 FVKESK, per germline. After removal of 0 bases from V and 3 bases from J, the junction contained 12 bases not matched to a gene. The CDR3 contains 19 residues. The CDR3 protein is CASSQDPRRTSGIRYEQYF. CDR3 DNA: TGTGCCAGCAGCCAAGATCCAAGAAGGACTAGCGGGATCCGCTACGAGCAGTACTTC.

The chain is built from TRBV19 and TRBJ2-5; 7 bases agree with TRBD2. This CDR3 has 16 amino acids. The germline gives CDR1 LNHDA, CDR2 SQIVND (reference sequence). V gave up 6 bases and J gave up 7 bases; unmatched junction bases: 17. The CDR3 is CASSLGSSGLDGTQYF. CDR3 DNA: TGTGCCAGTAGCCTTGGAAGTAGCGGGTTAGATGGGACCCAGTACTTC.

V usage is TRBV11-3 and J usage is TRBJ1-1; 10 nucleotides agree with TRBD1. With V trimmed by 5 bases and J by 4 bases, 7 bases remained unmatched. The CDR3 has 15 residues. Germline lookup yields CDR1 SGHNT and CDR2 YENEEA. The CDR3 here is CASSRSGQGGTEAFF. In nucleotides, the CDR3 is TGTGCCAGCAGCCGGAGTGGACAGGGGGGCACTGAAGCTTTCTTT.

This clone was seen once. V usage is TRBV5-4 and J usage is TRBJ1-4; 9 bases are a match to TRBD1. Per germline, CDR1 SGHNT and CDR2 YYREEE (reference sequence). V dropped 4 bases and J dropped 6; count of bases not matched to a gene: 4. The CDR3 extends over 14 amino acids. Here the CDR3 reads CASSLGDRDEKLFF. The DNA of the CDR3 is TGTGCCAGCAGCCTTGGGGACAGGGATGAAAAACTGTTTTTT.

The rearrangement links TRBV18 to TRBJ1-2, with D perhaps matching TRBD1 (6 bases). The CDR3 is 14 residues long. The germline V and J ends were trimmed by 2 bases and 0 bases, with 7 bases remaining between them. Germline assignment: CDR1 KGHSH and CDR2 LQKENI. CDR3 region: CASSPGDTNYGYTF. The CDR3 DNA sequence: TGTGCCAGCTCACCAGGGGACACTAACTATGGCTACACCTTC. Supplemented by reference TRBV18 and TRBJ1-2, the full variable domain reads NAGVMQNPRHLVRRRGQEARLRCSPMKGHSHVYWYRQLPEEGLKFMVYLQKENIIDESGMPKERFSAEFPKEGPSILRIQQVVRGDSAAYFCASSPGDTNYGYTFGSGTRLTVV.

The rearrangement links TRBV5-1 to TRBJ2-2, with TRBD2 matching 12 bases. Germline CDR1 reads SGHRS; CDR2 reads YFSETQ. With 4 bases clipped from V and 7 bases from J, the junction kept 8 bases outside the gene matches. The CDR3 spans 16 residues. DNA of the CDR3: TGCGCCAGCAGCGCAACTAGCGGGGGGTACATCGGGGAGCTGTTTTTT. Amino acids: CASSATSGGYIGELFF.

V usage is TRBV28 and J usage is TRBJ2-2; 7 bases are shared with TRBD1. The ends lost 6 bases at V and 5 bases at J; junction bases unmatched: 12. Germline V CDR1 and CDR2: MDHEN, SYDVKM. The CDR3 loop spans 16 amino acids. CDR3 in amino acids: CASSHLGGLGTGELFF. CDR3 DNA: TGTGCCAGCAGCCACTTAGGGGGCTTGGGGACCGGGGAGCTGTTTTTT.

V gene TRBV18 combines with J gene TRBJ2-2, with TRBD2 matching over 14 bases. The germline V gene encodes CDR1 KGHSH and CDR2 LQKENI. This CDR3 is built from 16 residues. Trimming at V came to 5 bases and at J to 6 bases, leaving 5 bases not matched to a gene. For the CDR3, the DNA is TGTGCCAGCTCATCGACTAGCGGGAGGGCCTCCGGGGAGCTGTTTTTT. This translates into CASSSTSGRASGELFF.